The 12 T cell receptor beta chains reported below all come from one sample, sequenced in a study of regulatory T cells in long-lasting Graves disease. Indicated time point: newly diagnosed GD, antithyroid drugs for less than 3 months. Extracted RNA from PBMCs served as the source of the TCR library. Construction of the TCR beta libraries employed iRepertoire HTBI primers in conjunction with Arm-PCR of CDR3 regions. One entry per CDR3 protein, called by TCRdb with MiXCR from the multiplex PCR reads. The sample yields more than 450,000 distinct CDR3 sequences, roughly 16% seen once. The same sample was also studied in work on T cells in Graves' hyperthyroidism and ophthalmopathy.

The sequencing here drew on peripheral blood mononuclear cells (PBMCs), taken at new diagnosis, from a patient treated with antithyroid drugs. The receptor source for this set is a man between 35 and 55 years old with Graves disease.

This clonotype came up a few times. CDR3 nucleotide sequence: TGTGCCAGCAGTCTCCACCGGGGGAGCTCCTACGAGCAGTACTTC. Translation: CASSLHRGSSYEQYF. The chain combines TRBV12-3 or TRBV12-4 with TRBJ2-7, with D perhaps TRBD2 (6 bases). CDR3 size: 15 residues. V lost 5 bases to trimming and J lost 0 bases, with 14 bases between them.

This clonotype was counted between two and nine times. J is TRBJ1-2 and V is TRBV19, with D uncertain. V was pared by 2 bases and J by 8 bases, with 12 bases between. Germline-derived CDR1 and CDR2 are LNHDA and SQIVND (reference sequence). The CDR3 loop spans 13 amino acids. CDR3 amino acids: CASSINQPRGYTF. CDR3 coding DNA: TGTGCCAGTAGTATAAACCAGCCAAGAGGCTACACCTTC.

CDR3 protein: CASSLAGARQETQYF. The CDR3 DNA reads as TGTGCCAGTTCCCTGGCAGGGGCTCGACAAGAGACCCAGTACTTC. The J gene is TRBJ2-5, the V gene TRBV19; TRBD1 might be the D (6 bases). V lost 8 bases and J lost 2, with 18 bases in between. CDR3 length: 15 residues. Germline CDR1 is LNHDA and CDR2 is SQIVND (reference sequence).

Of note for this clonotype: This may come from a read error, since a much larger clone is one base off. The V and J genes are TRBV2 and TRBJ2-7; 10 bases align to TRBD2. This CDR3 has 13 residues. V was clipped by 10 bases and J by 2 bases; unmatched bases: 5. Germline loops: CDR1 SNHLY, CDR2 FYNNEI. The CDR3 reads CAIRTSGPYEQYF. CDR3 coding DNA: TGTGCCATCAGGACTAGCGGCCCCTACGAGCAGTACTTC.

The rearrangement uses TRBV7-9 and TRBJ2-7, with 13 nucleotides matching TRBD2. This CDR3 spans 16 amino acids. The germline V gene encodes CDR1 SEHNR and CDR2 FQNEAQ (reference sequence). V lost 5 bases to trimming and J lost 0 bases; unmatched junction nucleotides: 4. The CDR3 loop reads CASSAGTSGTSYEQYF. CDR3 in DNA: TGTGCCAGCAGCGCCGGGACTAGCGGGACCTCCTACGAGCAGTACTTC.

The V and J genes are TRBV6-2 or TRBV6-3 and TRBJ2-4; 7 nucleotides align to TRBD2. This CDR3 has 16 amino acids. V trimming: 5 bases; J trimming: 0 bases; junction bases outside the gene matches: 7. Germline CDR1 MNHEY, CDR2 SVGEGT. The CDR3 loop is CASSVAGKLAKNIQYF. The CDR3 DNA is TGTGCCAGCAGTGTAGCGGGTAAACTAGCCAAAAACATTCAGTACTTC.

The genes are TRBV28 and TRBJ1-5, with TRBD1 as a possible D gene (6 bases). Per the germline V gene, CDR1 is MDHEN and CDR2 is SYDVKM. V gave up 6 bases and J gave up 7 bases, with 13 bases separating them. The length of the CDR3 is 13 residues. The CDR3 spells CASRSGAEQPQHF. For the CDR3, the DNA is TGTGCCAGCAGGTCAGGGGCGGAACAGCCCCAGCATTTT.

In its sample, this clonotype was seen a few times. The rearrangement links TRBV12-5 to TRBJ2-7; no clear D. This CDR3 spans 11 amino acids. V was cut by 7 bases and J by 5 bases, with 9 bases left in between. CDR1 and CDR2 (germline): LGHNT, FRNRAP. CDR3 protein: CASETMDEQYF. CDR3 coding DNA: TGTGCTAGTGAAACCATGGACGAGCAGTACTTC.

In its sample, this clonotype was seen a few times. The rearrangement joins TRBV7-9 to TRBJ1-2, with 9 bases identical to TRBD1. Trimming at V came to 0 bases and at J to 6 bases, leaving 5 bases not matched to a gene. Germline CDR1 is SEHNR and CDR2 is FQNEAQ (reference sequence). The CDR3 spans 15 residues. The CDR3 spells CASSLAGTGLHGYTF. Written as DNA, the CDR3 is TGTGCCAGCAGCTTAGCGGGGACAGGGTTGCATGGCTACACCTTC. Full variable domain (outside the CDR3, taken from reference TRBV7-9 and TRBJ1-2): DTGVSQNPRHKITKRGQNVTFRCDPISEHNRLYWYRQTLGQGPEFLTYFQNEAQLEKSRLLSDRFSAERPKGSFSTLEIQRTEQGDSAMYLCASSLAGTGLHGYTFGSGTRLTVV.

The table lists this clonotype with a few counts. The CDR3 is CASSQVIGPYPKNEQFF. The DNA of the CDR3 is TGCGCCAGCAGCCAAGTCATAGGACCGTATCCTAAGAATGAGCAGTTCTTC. The V call is TRBV4-3, the J call TRBJ2-1; D unclear. The CDR3 covers 17 residues. The V end lost 1 base, the J end lost 7 bases, and 20 bases lay between the germline ends. Looked up from germline, CDR1 is LGHNA and CDR2 is YSLEER.

This rearrangement joins TRBV19 to TRBJ1-1; D gene ambiguous. The CDR3 length is 11 residues. CDR1 and CDR2 (germline): LNHDA, SQIVND (reference sequence). V was trimmed by 6 bases and J by 7 bases, leaving 9 bases between them. The CDR3 is CASRTGVEAFF. As DNA, the CDR3 is TGTGCCAGTAGGACTGGTGTTGAAGCTTTCTTT.

This clonotype was counted at least ten times. The chain links TRBV7-9 to TRBJ2-7, with D perhaps TRBD2 (5 bases). Germline CDR1 SEHNR, CDR2 FQNEAQ (reference sequence). Trimming left V 2 bases short and J 5 bases short, with 10 bases between. The CDR3 contains 13 residues. The CDR3, as DNA: TGTGCCAGCAGCTTACCCGGGATCCACGAGCAGTACTTC. Amino acids: CASSLPGIHEQYF.